The rows below give T cell receptor beta chains drawn from one sample of a study of PD-L1 blockade in urothelial cancer. Repertoires were generated with immunoSEQ multiplex PCR, while TCRdb's copy carries only in-frame clones and drops some. This sample yields some 63,000 clones, of which 75% to 85% are seen a single time; around 5.7% belongs to the top ten. The sample was PBMCs, taken around atezolizumab (anti-PD-L1) treatment. All receptors come from a man between 65 and 85 years old with urothelial cancer. Each CDR3 is given with its conserved first and last residue. A D gene is named only where the DNA matches it firmly. Some rows have no size entry. The others give once, few or many, or a class for an expanded clone.

>TRBJ1-1|NA|TRBV6-6|NA
TGTGCCAGCAAAGATCCCCGAGGCGGCACTGAAGCTTTCTTT
CASKDPRGGTEAFF
>TRBJ1-5|NA|TRBV27|NA
TGTGCCAGCAGTTTATCGAGATATCAGCCCCAGCATTTT
CASSLSRYQPQHF
>TRBJ2-3|NA|TRBV7-9|NA
TGTGCCAGCTCCAAAAACACAGATACGCAGTATTTT
CASSKNTDTQYF
>TRBJ1-3|NA|TRBV7-9|TRBD1
TGTGCCAGCAACTACCGGACAGGGGGCATTGGAAACACCATATATTTT
CASNYRTGGIGNTIYF
>TRBJ1-5|NA|TRBV6-5|NA
TGTGCCAGCAGAGCCGGGGGGAGCAATCAGCCCCAGCATTTT
CASRAGGSNQPQHF
>TRBJ2-2|NA|TRBV5-4|TRBD1
TGTGCCAGCAGTAAAGGACAGGGGAGCACCGGGGAGCTGTTTTTT
CASSKGQGSTGELFF
>TRBJ2-1|NA|TRBV5-1|TRBD1
TGCGCCAGCAATGAGAGACAGGGATCCTACAATGAGCAGTTCTTC
CASNERQGSYNEQFF
>TRBJ1-1|NA|TRBV7-2|TRBD1
TGTGCCAGCAGCTTACAGACAGGGACGAACACTGAAGCTTTCTTT
CASSLQTGTNTEAFF
>TRBJ1-3|NA|TRBV13|TRBD1
TGTGCCAGTGCCACGACAGGGGTCTCTGGAAACACCATATATTTT
CASATTGVSGNTIYF
>TRBJ2-7|NA|TRBV6-5|TRBD1
TGTGCCAGCAGTACCCCCCGGGACAGCCTTGGCGAGCAGTACTTC
CASSTPRDSLGEQYF
>TRBJ2-7|few|TRBV5-1|NA
TGCGCCAGCAGCTCCCGGACAGAAACCTACGAGCAGTACTTC
CASSSRTETYEQYF
>TRBJ2-5|NA|TRBV5-6|NA
TGTGCCAGCAGCTTGGTCCTCCAAGAGACCCAGTACTTC
CASSLVLQETQYF
>TRBJ2-7|NA|TRBV5-1|NA
TGCGCCAGCACACCGGACAATACCCTCCCCTACGAGCAGTACTTC
CASTPDNTLPYEQYF
>TRBJ2-7|NA|TRBV5-1|TRBD1
TGCGCCAGCAGCGAGCGACAGGGGGCATCCTACGAGCAGTACTTC
CASSERQGASYEQYF
>TRBJ1-1|NA|TRBV13|TRBD1
TGTGCCAGCAGCGGCCCGGACAGGGCGGGGACTGAAGCTTTCTTT
CASSGPDRAGTEAFF
>TRBJ2-5|NA|TRBV11-3|TRBD2
TGTGCCAGCAGCTTAGGGCTAGCGGGAGCCACGGAGACCCAGTACTTC
CASSLGLAGATETQYF
>TRBJ2-1|NA|TRBV5-1|NA
TGCGCCAGCAGCCCCCTATACAATGAGCAGTTCTTC
CASSPLYNEQFF
>TRBJ1-5|NA|TRBV5-8|TRBD1
TGTGCCAGCAGCTTCTGGCAGGGGGATCAGCCCCAGCATTTT
CASSFWQGDQPQHF
>TRBJ1-1|NA|TRBV5-4|NA
TGTGCCAGCAGCTTGACGGGAACTGAAGCTTTCTTT
CASSLTGTEAFF
>TRBJ2-1|NA|TRBV5-5|TRBD2
TGTGCCAGCAGCCTCCTCGGACTAGAGTCCTACAATGAGCAGTTCTTC
CASSLLGLESYNEQFF
>TRBJ1-3|NA|TRBV18|TRBD1
TGTGCCAGCTCACCCGGACAGGCCCACTCTGGAAACACCATATATTTT
CASSPGQAHSGNTIYF
>TRBJ2-3|NA|TRBV9|NA
TGTGCCAGCAGTGTACTAGTAGATGGAGATACGCAGTATTTT
CASSVLVDGDTQYF
>TRBJ2-7|NA|TRBV9|TRBD1
TGTGCCAGCAGCGGAAGACAGGGGGCCCGTCGAAGGGAGGTTTACGAGCAGTACTTC
CASSGRQGARRREVYEQYF
>TRBJ1-1|few|TRBV11-2|NA
TGTGCCAGCAGCCGTTTCGGGGGGGCTCAGAACACTGAAGCTTTCTTT
CASSRFGGAQNTEAFF
>TRBJ2-7|NA|TRBV11-2|TRBD2
TGTGCCAGCAGCGCCCGGGGGGGTCCCTCCTACGAGCAGTACTTC
CASSARGGPSYEQYF
>TRBJ1-4|NA|TRBV11-3|NA
TGTGCCAGCAGCTTGGCTTCTAATGAAAAACTGTTTTTT
CASSLASNEKLFF